The source of this T cell receptor (beta chain) is a study of T cell responses to AZD1222 COVID-19 vaccine. Regarding this clone: Its antigen is unknown.

The assay was immunoSEQ multiplex PCR, and TCRdb's table has in-frame clones only and misses some. Of 90,000 to 150,000 clones listed, 75% to 90% were seen once; the top ten hold just over 2.5%. V gave up 1 base and J gave up 0 bases; unmatched junction bases: 9. CDR1 is SGDLS and CDR2 is YYNGEE in the germline V gene. The CDR3 runs 19 residues. Broader study findings: There were mostly white British donors and more females than males, and clonal diversity was possibly underestimated.

The genes are TRBV9 and TRBJ2-1, with 11 nucleotides matching TRBD2. Sequencing was performed on peripheral blood, taken 28 days after the second AZD1222 dose. This receptor was taken from an adult who received the AZD1222 COVID-19 vaccine. The CDR3 here is CASSVQASGGLSSYNEQFF. The CDR3 nucleotides are TGTGCCAGCAGCGTACAAGCTAGCGGGGGGCTTAGCTCCTACAATGAGCAGTTCTTC.